A single T cell receptor (beta chain) is shown here with its context. Its antigen remains unidentified. Germline lookup yields CDR1 MNHEY and CDR2 SVGAGI. The CDR3 spans 16 residues. Germline trimming cut 0 bases from V and 3 bases from J; bases unmatched to any gene: 8. Carried by the TCR beta cDNA libraries were unique molecular identifiers. Some 500,000 cDNA molecules were obtained per 1 to 10 million input T cells. TCRdb reprocessed the PCR reads with MiXCR, giving one entry per CDR3 protein. The sample carries about 400,000 distinct CDR3 sequences, about a third recorded once. The data were taken from a study of post-analysis software for immune sequencing data. Study observations and caveats: People with multiple sclerosis had a significantly lower normalized Chao1 diversity than controls did. About 5 TRBV segments occurring more often in patients than controls included TRBV5-6, TRBV5-1 and TRBV20-1. By F measure, strong co-clustering occurred among samples prepared in the same batch.

The chain joins TRBV6-5 to TRBJ2-7; 7 bases map to TRBD2. Sequencing was done on a sample of blood. The TCR originated in a girl under 18 with multiple sclerosis. CDR3 protein: CASSYSRGRGVYEQYF. The CDR3 bases are TGTGCCAGCAGTTACTCGAGGGGACGGGGGGTCTACGAGCAGTACTTC.